Listed below are T cell receptor beta chains from one sample, sequenced in a study of cytomegalovirus exposure and HLA in healthy donors. Some clones are missing from TCRdb's copy, which holds only in-frame ones; the method was immunoSEQ multiplex PCR. This sample has around 90,000 clones; 70% to 80% occur once, and the top ten carry approximately 3.4%. The specimen was PBMCs. The receptors derive from a male donor in good health and CMV-seropositive. CDR3s include the opening cysteine and the closing phenylalanine or tryptophan. The D gene is left open where the match is weak. Size is stated for part of the rows, as once, few or many counts, or as a class when the clone is expanded.

d_gene	v_gene	abundance	j_gene	len	CDR3aa	CDR3nt
.	TRBV6-1	.	TRBJ2-5	14	CASSETGGQETQYF	TGTGCCAGCAGTGAGACCGGGGGACAAGAGACCCAGTACTTC
.	TRBV7-8	.	TRBJ2-6	15	CASSLRGSGANVLTF	TGTGCCAGCAGCTTACGAGGGTCTGGGGCCAACGTCCTGACTTTC
.	TRBV21-1	.	TRBJ1-2	15	CAIGWKDRGVEGYTF	TGTGCCATTGGCTGGAAGGACAGGGGAGTAGAGGGCTACACCTTC
.	TRBV5-4	.	TRBJ1-6	15	CASSSQSLYNSPLHF	TGTGCCAGCAGCTCACAGAGTTTATATAATTCACCCCTCCACTTT
TRBD1	TRBV2	.	TRBJ1-5	16	CASMPGQGVSNQPQHF	TGTGCCAGCATGCCGGGACAGGGAGTTTCCAATCAGCCCCAGCATTTT
TRBD1	TRBV9	.	TRBJ2-4	16	CASSAGRRDRENIQYF	TGTGCCAGCAGCGCCGGAAGGCGGGACAGGGAAAACATTCAGTACTTC
TRBD2	TRBV6-1	.	TRBJ2-7	14	CASGGEFPMNEQYF	TGTGCCAGCGGGGGGGAGTTTCCCATGAACGAGCAGTACTTC
TRBD1	TRBV30	once	TRBJ2-7	13	CAWTRGSSYEQYF	TGTGCCTGGACCAGGGGGAGCTCCTACGAGCAGTACTTC
TRBD1	TRBV5-1	.	TRBJ2-2	15	CASRDRGQDTGELFF	TGCGCCAGCAGGGACAGGGGGCAAGACACCGGGGAGCTGTTTTTT
.	TRBV7-2	.	TRBJ2-7	15	CASSSAGIIGGEQYF	TGTGCCAGCAGCAGCGCAGGGATAATAGGGGGCGAGCAGTACTTC
TRBD1	TRBV5-1	.	TRBJ1-6	15	CASSAGDRENSPLHF	TGCGCCAGCAGCGCGGGGGACAGGGAGAATTCACCCCTCCACTTT
.	TRBV7-7	.	TRBJ2-5	14	CASSLGRGTGTQYF	TGTGCTAGCAGCCTTGGGCGGGGAACGGGGACCCAGTACTTC
.	TRBV4-1	few	TRBJ1-2	15	CASSPGSGIDYGYTF	TGCGCCAGCAGCCCCGGCTCGGGTATCGACTATGGCTACACCTTC
TRBD1	TRBV12-5	.	TRBJ1-1	12	CASGSDRVEAFF	TGTGCTAGTGGTTCTGACAGGGTTGAAGCTTTCTTT
.	TRBV30	.	TRBJ2-2	13	CAWNAGMTGELFF	TGTGCCTGGAACGCAGGAATGACCGGGGAGCTGTTTTTT
TRBD1	TRBV10-3	.	TRBJ1-2	13	CAISDKYRGGYTF	TGTGCCATCAGTGACAAGTACAGGGGTGGCTACACCTTC
.	TRBV11-2	.	TRBJ1-1	11	CASSLTTEAFF	TGTGCCAGCAGCTTAACTACTGAAGCTTTCTTT
.	TRBV9	.	TRBJ2-3	15	CASSPRRTEGDTQYF	TGTGCCAGCAGCCCAAGACGGACGGAGGGAGATACGCAGTATTTT
.	TRBV19	.	TRBJ1-4	15	CASSIGNRVEEKLFF	TGTGCCAGTAGTATAGGTAACAGGGTGGAGGAAAAACTGTTTTTT
.	TRBV12-5	.	TRBJ1-2	10	CASGAGGYTF	TGTGCTAGTGGGGCGGGTGGCTACACCTTC
.	TRBV18	once	TRBJ1-1	14	CASSPSTDALRAFF	TGTGCCAGCTCACCCAGCACCGACGCCTTGAGGGCTTTCTTT
.	TRBV7-9	.	TRBJ2-7	12	CASSLRGYEQYF	TGTGCCAGCAGCCTACGGGGGTACGAGCAGTACTTC